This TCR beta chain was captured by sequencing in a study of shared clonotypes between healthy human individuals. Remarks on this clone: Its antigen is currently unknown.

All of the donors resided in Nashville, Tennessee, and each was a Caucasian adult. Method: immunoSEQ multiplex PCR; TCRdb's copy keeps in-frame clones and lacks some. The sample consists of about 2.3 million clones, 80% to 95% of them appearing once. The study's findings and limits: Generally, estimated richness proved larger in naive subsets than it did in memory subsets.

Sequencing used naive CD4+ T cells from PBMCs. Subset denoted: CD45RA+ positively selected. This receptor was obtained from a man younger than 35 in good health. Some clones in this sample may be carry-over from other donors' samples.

The DNA of the CDR3 is TGTGCCAGCAGTGAAAACGGACTAATCTACGAGCAGTACTTC. Residues: CASSENGLIYEQYF. The chain joins TRBV6-1 to TRBJ2-7; tentatively, D is TRBD2 (6 bases). CDR3 length: 14 amino acids. V lost 2 bases and J 3 bases, leaving 11 bases between the germline ends. Germline values: CDR1 MNHNS, CDR2 SASEGT.